The rows below give T cell receptor beta chains drawn from one sample of a study of T cell changes during pregnancy in multiple sclerosis. The data were produced by immunoSEQ multiplex PCR, yet TCRdb's version contains in-frame clones alone and is incomplete. The data contain 45,000 or so clones, 85% to 90% of them singletons. The sequences come from CD8+ T cells from peripheral blood mononuclear cells, collected after pregnancy. These receptors were obtained from a female donor in good health, enrolled as a control in a pregnancy study. The CDR3 runs from the conserved cysteine through the conserved F or W. A D gene is named only where the DNA matches it firmly. Rows may omit the clone size; those that give it use once, few, many or a size class.

TRBD2 - TRBJ2-5 TRBV7-6 15 TGTGCCAGCAGCGTTCTAGCGGCTCCACGGGAGACCCAGTACTTC CASSVLAAPRETQYF
- once TRBJ1-3 TRBV11-2 15 TGTGCCAGCAGCGCCGCGGGTTTCGGCGCTAACACCATATATTTT CASSAAGFGANTIYF
- - TRBJ1-1 TRBV11-2 15 TGTGCCAGCGGTACGAAAGAACGGAGGAACACTGAAGCTTTCTTT CASGTKERRNTEAFF
- - TRBJ1-1 TRBV11-2 14 TGTGCCAGCAGCTTAGTGACCGGGGGCACTGAAGCTTTCTTT CASSLVTGGTEAFF
- few TRBJ1-1 TRBV18 16 TGTGCCAGCTCACCCCCCCCATTCGACAGAGGCACTGAAGCTTTCTTT CASSPPPFDRGTEAFF
- once TRBJ1-1 TRBV4-3 13 TGCGCCAGCAGCCAGGATCCTGACAGAGAGGCTTTCTTT CASSQDPDREAFF
TRBD1 - TRBJ1-2 TRBV9 14 TGTGCCAGCAGCGTAGGACAGGGGGCTTATGGCTACACCTTC CASSVGQGAYGYTF
- - TRBJ2-1 TRBV7-7 15 TGTGCTAGCAGCTTAGATCGCAGCTCCTACAATGAGCAGTTCTTC CASSLDRSSYNEQFF
TRBD1 - TRBJ2-7 TRBV5-6 18 TGTGCCAGCAGCTTCGGGACAGGGGGCTTCAGCACCAGAAACGAGCAGTACTTC CASSFGTGGFSTRNEQYF
- - TRBJ1-3 TRBV7-9 19 TGTGCCAGCAGCTTACCCCGGGACAAGGGACCCCACTCTGGAAACACCATATATTTT CASSLPRDKGPHSGNTIYF
- - TRBJ2-6 TRBV27 16 TGTGCCAGCAGTTCGAGACGGAGCTCTGGGGCCAACGTCCTGACTTTC CASSSRRSSGANVLTF
- - TRBJ2-1 TRBV29-1 16 TGCAGCGTTGTTTTCGGGGGAGAAATACCCAACAATGAGCAGTTCTTC CSVVFGGEIPNNEQFF
- - TRBJ1-2 TRBV19 14 TGTGCCAGTACGGGAAGTGGGCCCCCCGTGGGCTACACCTTC CASTGSGPPVGYTF
TRBD1 - TRBJ2-6 TRBV27 17 TGTGCCAGCAGTTTAGGGACAGGGATGTCTGGGGCCAACGTCCTGACTTTC CASSLGTGMSGANVLTF
TRBD1 - TRBJ1-1 TRBV11-2 16 TGTGCCAGCAGCTCTATCCGGGACAGGGGAAAAGCTGAAGCTTTCTTT CASSSIRDRGKAEAFF
- - TRBJ1-5 TRBV6-1 13 TGTGCCAGCAAGGCAGGATACAATCAGCCCCAGCATTTT CASKAGYNQPQHF
TRBD2 - TRBJ2-7 TRBV13 14 TGTGCCAGCAGCCTCAGACTAGCCTCCTACGAGCAGTACTTC CASSLRLASYEQYF
- many TRBJ2-1 TRBV9 14 TGTGCCAGCAGCCCCTCAGGATCCTACAATGAGCAGTTCTTC CASSPSGSYNEQFF
- - TRBJ2-7 TRBV7-9 13 TGTGCCAGCAGCCCACTTTCCGGGGGCGAGCAGTACTTC CASSPLSGGEQYF
TRBD1 - TRBJ2-5 TRBV30 13 TGTGCCTGGGGGACAGGGTGGCAAGAGACCCAGTACTTC CAWGTGWQETQYF
- once TRBJ1-6 TRBV9 14 TGTGCCAGCAGCGAGGGAGGTAGGGATTCACCCCTCCACTTT CASSEGGRDSPLHF
- - TRBJ1-2 TRBV5-1 14 TGCGCCAGCAGCCAGACAGACCCTCATCATGGCTACACCTTC CASSQTDPHHGYTF
TRBD1 - TRBJ1-1 TRBV30 13 TGTGCCTGGATGACAGGGGGGAACACTGAAGCTTTCTTT CAWMTGGNTEAFF
- few TRBJ1-2 TRBV6-5 13 TGTGCCAGCAGTCTCCAGGGGAACTATGGCTACACCTTC CASSLQGNYGYTF
- - TRBJ2-3 TRBV5-1 16 TGCGCCAGCAGCTTGGGGCACACAGGGAGCACAGATACGCAGTATTTT CASSLGHTGSTDTQYF
- - TRBJ2-7 TRBV6-5 10 TGTGCCAGCAGCGCCTACGAGCAGTACTTC CASSAYEQYF
- - TRBJ1-3 TRBV14 16 TGTGCCAGCAGCCAGCCGGGACAAATCACTGGAAACACCATATATTTT CASSQPGQITGNTIYF
TRBD1 - TRBJ2-2 TRBV5-1 15 TGCGCCAGCAGCTTGGCGCAGGGGGACACCGGGGAGCTGTTTTTT CASSLAQGDTGELFF
- - TRBJ1-2 TRBV5-1 17 TGCGCCAGTGGCCCCCCGGGGGGCTCTCCCACTAACTATGGCTACACCTTC CASGPPGGSPTNYGYTF
- - TRBJ2-1 TRBV4-1 14 TGCGCCAGCAGCCCCCTGGCGGCCGACAATGAGCAGTTCTTC CASSPLAADNEQFF
- once TRBJ1-1 TRBV30 14 TGTGCCTGGAGCCTACCGGGAGGGAGGACTGAAGCTTTCTTT CAWSLPGGRTEAFF
TRBD1 - TRBJ1-6 TRBV4-3 17 TGCGCCAGCAGCCCCGCAACCCGACAGGGGGCTGTTTCACCCCTCCACTTT CASSPATRQGAVSPLHF
- - TRBJ2-3 TRBV7-2 13 TGTGCCAGCAGCTTGGGGCGCACAGATACGCAGTATTTT CASSLGRTDTQYF
- - TRBJ1-1 TRBV15 13 TGTGCCACCAGCAGAGATCGTTCGACTGAAGCTTTCTTT CATSRDRSTEAFF
TRBD2 - TRBJ2-2 TRBV15 15 TGTGCCACCAGCGGGCTAGCGGAGCACACCGGGGAGCTGTTTTTT CATSGLAEHTGELFF
- - TRBJ2-1 TRBV12-2 16 TGTGCAAGTCGCTTGAACGGGGGGGCGAGATACAATGAGCAGTTCTTC CASRLNGGARYNEQFF
- once TRBJ1-1 TRBV4-3 17 TGCGCCAGCAGCCAAGATGGGGGGGGACCCTTGAACACTGAAGCTTTCTTT CASSQDGGGPLNTEAFF
- - TRBJ1-6 TRBV4-3 17 TGCGCCAGCAGCCAAGCAGTACAGATAGCCTATAATTCACCCCTCCACTTT CASSQAVQIAYNSPLHF
- - TRBJ1-6 TRBV6-6 15 TGTGCCAGCAGTTACTCGCGAGGGATGAATTCACCCCTCCACTTT CASSYSRGMNSPLHF
- once TRBJ1-2 TRBV5-6 15 TGTGCCAGCAGCTTGGCCGGGGGAGGTAACTATGGCTACACCTTC CASSLAGGGNYGYTF
- - TRBJ2-3 TRBV7-3 12 TGTGCCAGCAGCGCCGGGGGTGATACGCAGTATTTT CASSAGGDTQYF
- - TRBJ1-5 TRBV7-8 15 TGTGCCAGCAGCTTAGAACAGGGCAATAATCAGCCCCAGCATTTT CASSLEQGNNQPQHF
TRBD2 few TRBJ2-3 TRBV11-3 18 TGTGCCAGCAGCTTAATGACTAGCGGGGGGAGTACCGCAGATACGCAGTATTTT CASSLMTSGGSTADTQYF
- - TRBJ2-2 TRBV4-3 16 TGCGCCAGCAGCCAAGACGCGGGGATGGACACCGGGGAGCTGTTTTTT CASSQDAGMDTGELFF
- - TRBJ1-2 TRBV27 12 TGTGCCAGCAGTGGGCGGGGGAATGGCTACACCTTC CASSGRGNGYTF
TRBD1 - TRBJ1-4 TRBV4-3 13 TGCGCCAGCAGCCAATGGACAGGGGAAAAACTGTTTTTT CASSQWTGEKLFF
- - TRBJ1-1 TRBV12-5 14 TGTGCTAGTGGTTTTACAGGGCCGGACACTGAAGCTTTCTTT CASGFTGPDTEAFF
- - TRBJ2-5 TRBV7-9 13 TGTGCCAGCAGCTTAAAAGGTAGCGAGACCCAGTACTTC CASSLKGSETQYF
- once TRBJ2-3 TRBV28 14 TGTGCCAGCAGTCTATGGAGGGGGACAGATACGCAGTATTTT CASSLWRGTDTQYF
- - TRBJ2-3 TRBV4-3 13 TGCGCCAGCAGTTCCCTTGAGTTTAATACGCAGTATTTT CASSSLEFNTQYF
- - TRBJ2-3 TRBV18 19 TGTGCCAGCTCACCACCTGCGACAGTCACCGTTGGTAGCCCAGATACGCAGTATTTT CASSPPATVTVGSPDTQYF
TRBD1 once TRBJ2-1 TRBV4-3 16 TGCGCCAGCAGCCAAGATTGGGGACAGGGTTTCGATGAGCAGTTCTTC CASSQDWGQGFDEQFF
TRBD1 few TRBJ1-6 TRBV19 14 TGTGCCAGTAGCGGACAGGGGGATAATTCACCCCTCCACTTT CASSGQGDNSPLHF
- few TRBJ2-7 TRBV19 13 TGTGCCAGTAGCCGCAAAGGAGTAACCGAGCAGTACTTC CASSRKGVTEQYF
TRBD1 - TRBJ1-4 TRBV7-9 14 TGTGCCAGCAGCCAGACAGGGTCTAATGAAAAACTGTTTTTT CASSQTGSNEKLFF
- - TRBJ2-5 TRBV14 15 TGTGCCAGCAGCCAAGGTGGCCGCACCCAAGAGACCCAGTACTTC CASSQGGRTQETQYF
- - TRBJ2-1 TRBV25-1 11 TGTGCCATCGTCCGGGGGAATAAGCAGTTCTTC CAIVRGNKQFF
- - TRBJ2-1 TRBV11-2 11 TGTGCCAGCAGCTTCGGAGATGAGCAGTTCTTC CASSFGDEQFF
- - TRBJ1-2 TRBV6-5 13 TGTGCCAGCAGTTACTGGGCCTCTGAGGGCTACACCTTC CASSYWASEGYTF
- - TRBJ1-2 TRBV7-2 14 TGTGCCAGGGGGTCAGGGAAAGGTAACTATGGCTACACCTTC CARGSGKGNYGYTF